Many counts were recorded for the clone carrying this TCR beta chain. The protocol was immunoSEQ multiplex PCR, while the TCRdb copy is restricted to in-frame clones and leaves out a portion. This table has tens of thousands of clones, approximately 83% appearing once. This record belongs to a study of PD-L1 blockade in urothelial cancer. Study at large: Around 2014, patients got going on atezolizumab, taking 1,200 mg intravenously every 3 weeks. Male sex and bladder-origin urothelial cancer were recorded for twenty-five of 29 patients. Between 0 and 3 chemotherapy regimens preceded treatment for each patient. Blood was subjected to analysis at 3 weeks (second dose) and 6 weeks following treatment start.

This CDR3 comprises 18 residues. Germline-derived CDR1 and CDR2 are SGHNT and YYREEE (reference sequence). Deletions cut 2 bases from V and 0 bases from J, with 18 bases between. Time point described: pretreatment peripheral blood. This sequence joins TRBV5-4 and TRBJ1-3; D might be TRBD1 (6 bases). Sequences were derived from PBMCs, sampled around atezolizumab (anti-PD-L1) treatment. The receptor comes from a man in his 60s with urothelial cancer. This chain's CDR3 is CASSFAEQGQLSGNTIYF. CDR3 DNA: TGTGCCAGCAGCTTTGCGGAACAGGGACAACTCTCTGGAAACACCATATATTTT.